This paragraph covers one T cell receptor beta chain sequence. No antigen is known for it. This record belongs to a study of cytomegalovirus exposure and HLA in healthy donors. Study-level findings and limits: There were around 160 TCR beta chains listed as cytomegalovirus-associated.

Clones were sequenced by immunoSEQ multiplex PCR, and TCRdb holds only the in-frame ones, with some missing. The sample has 140,000 to 150,000 clones; approximately 94% are singletons. Trimming left V 8 bases short and J 2 bases short, with 19 bases between. The CDR3 is 15 residues long. CDR1 and CDR2 (germline): MDHEN, SYDVKM. The genes are TRBV28 and TRBJ2-7; D may be TRBD2 (7 bases). The clonotype was recovered from a man younger than 35 in good health and CMV-seropositive. Sequenced input: PBMCs. In nucleotides, the CDR3 is TGTGCCAGCCTAGGAGGGGGGGACAATCCCTACGAGCAGTACTTC. Protein product: CASLGGGDNPYEQYF.